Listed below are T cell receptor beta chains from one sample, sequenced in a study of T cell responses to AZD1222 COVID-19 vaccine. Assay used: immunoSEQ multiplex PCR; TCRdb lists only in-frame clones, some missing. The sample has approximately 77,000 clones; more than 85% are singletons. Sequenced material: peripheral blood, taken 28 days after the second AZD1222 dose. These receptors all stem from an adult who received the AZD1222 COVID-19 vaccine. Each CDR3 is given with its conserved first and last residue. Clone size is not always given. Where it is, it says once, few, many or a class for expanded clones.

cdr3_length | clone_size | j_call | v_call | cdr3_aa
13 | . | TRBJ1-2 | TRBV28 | CASRGGQIYGYTF
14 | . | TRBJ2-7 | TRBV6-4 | CASSAPSCLYEQYF
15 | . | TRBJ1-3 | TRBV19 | CASSVAGVSGNTIYF
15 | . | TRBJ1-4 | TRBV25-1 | CASSEAGGYDEKLFF
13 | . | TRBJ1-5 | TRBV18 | CASSPAQDQPQHF
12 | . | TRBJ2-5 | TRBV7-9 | CASSFGGETQYF
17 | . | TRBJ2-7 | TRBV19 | CASSPYQDGVFSYEQYF
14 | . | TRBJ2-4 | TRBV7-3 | CASSLKGIGSHQYF
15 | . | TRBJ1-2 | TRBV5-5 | CASSLVSRSGYGYTF
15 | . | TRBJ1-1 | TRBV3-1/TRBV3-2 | CASSQVYGQAGRAFF
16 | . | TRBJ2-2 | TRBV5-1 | CASTSGTSGTAGELFF
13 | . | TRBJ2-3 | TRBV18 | CASSPPSTDTQYF
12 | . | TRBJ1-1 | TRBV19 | CASDPHSGRAFF
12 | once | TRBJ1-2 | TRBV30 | CAWRGTAYGYTF
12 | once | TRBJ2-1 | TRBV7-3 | CASSLNWNEQFF
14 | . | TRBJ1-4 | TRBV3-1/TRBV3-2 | CASSQGTGGSKLFF
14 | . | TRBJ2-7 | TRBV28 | CASSSVNNRDEQYF
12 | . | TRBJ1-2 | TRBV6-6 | CASSSTGDGYTF
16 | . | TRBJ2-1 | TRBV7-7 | CASSRLSAGANNEQFF
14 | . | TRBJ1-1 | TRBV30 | CAWSRGKGNTEAFF
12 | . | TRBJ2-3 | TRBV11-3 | CASSLSGTTQYF
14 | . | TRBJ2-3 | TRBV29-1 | CSVAPGGELDTQYF
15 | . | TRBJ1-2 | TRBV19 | CASSNGQVTIYGYTF
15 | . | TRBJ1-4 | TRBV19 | CASSIPGQGDEKLFF
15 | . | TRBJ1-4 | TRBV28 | CASSLIGTGDEKLFF
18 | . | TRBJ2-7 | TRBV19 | CASSGGRSVDTGRYEQYF
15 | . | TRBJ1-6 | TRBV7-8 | CASSLVGSDNSPLHF
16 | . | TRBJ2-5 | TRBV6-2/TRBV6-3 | CASSYARLAGIETQYF
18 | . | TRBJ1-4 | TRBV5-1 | CASSLDRNLRTGYEKLFF
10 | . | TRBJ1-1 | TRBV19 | CASSTGRAFF
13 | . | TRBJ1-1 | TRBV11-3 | CASSFGTYTEAFF
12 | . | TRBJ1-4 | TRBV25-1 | CASSEQGRKLFF
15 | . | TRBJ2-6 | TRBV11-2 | CASSPVGRGANVLTF
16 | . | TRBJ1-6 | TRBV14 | CASSKDWVAYNSPLHF
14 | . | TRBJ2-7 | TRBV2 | CASRKQGQSYEQYF
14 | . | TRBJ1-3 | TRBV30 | CAGTGVSSGNTIYF
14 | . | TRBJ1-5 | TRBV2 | CASLQLNSNQPQHF
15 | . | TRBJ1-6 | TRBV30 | CAWTPEAGYNSPLHF
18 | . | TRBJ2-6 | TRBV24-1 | CATSDSGSAFSGANVLTF
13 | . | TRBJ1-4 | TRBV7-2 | CASRQGPNEKLFF
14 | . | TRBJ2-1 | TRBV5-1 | CASSLVPPYNEQFF
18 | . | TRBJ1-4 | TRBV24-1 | CAPWNPRLPRGEREKLFF
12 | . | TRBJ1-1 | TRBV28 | CASSGVSGPAFF
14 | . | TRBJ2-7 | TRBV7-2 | CASSSSGSSYEQYF
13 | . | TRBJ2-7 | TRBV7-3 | CASSRQGSDEQYF